One and the same sample provided the 14 T cell receptor beta chains below, sequenced in a study of shared clonotypes between healthy human individuals. This table comes from immunoSEQ multiplex PCR, and its TCRdb copy is limited to in-frame clones, with some not included. This table holds fewer than 850,000 clones, about 96% found once. CD45RO-negative CD8 cells positively selected for CCR7 made up the naive population, which excluded terminally differentiated effector memory CD45RA+ cells. Sequenced material: naive CD8+ T cells sorted from blood. The receptors here all came from a man younger than 45 in good health.

V gene TRBV7-9 combines with J gene TRBJ1-4; D remains unclear. V dropped 5 bases and J dropped 5 bases, with 9 bases sitting between them. The CDR3 consists of 13 residues. The germline V gene encodes CDR1 SEHNR and CDR2 FQNEAQ (reference sequence). The CDR3 region has the DNA TGTGCCAGCAGCGGGTGGGAGAATGAAAAACTGTTTTTT. Translated, it gives CASSGWENEKLFF.

The chain combines TRBV4-1 with TRBJ2-2, with D possibly TRBD1 on 6 matching bases. Between the trimmed V and J ends, which lost 7 bases and 2 bases, there was a span of 14 bases. Germline CDR1 reads MGHRA; CDR2 reads YSYEKL. The CDR3 extends over 15 amino acids. CDR3 amino acids: CASKYRDINTGELFF. The CDR3 DNA is TGCGCCAGCAAGTACCGGGACATCAACACCGGGGAGCTGTTTTTT.

V gene TRBV6-5 combines with J gene TRBJ2-7; tentative D call: TRBD2 (5 bases). Germline CDR1 and CDR2: MNHEY and SVGAGI. This CDR3 contains 13 residues. Trimming left V 5 bases short and J 3 bases short, with 11 bases between. CDR3 region: CASSPTRDYEQYF. CDR3 bases: TGTGCCAGCAGTCCAACTAGGGACTACGAGCAGTACTTC.

The chain carries TRBV29-1 and TRBJ2-4; possibly TRBD1 or TRBD2 for D (5 bases each). The V and J ends lost 0 bases and 7 bases respectively, with 19 bases between them. Germline V CDR1 and CDR2: SQVTM, ANQGSEA. This CDR3 has 16 amino acids. CDR3 sequence: CSVEDWATGRDNIQYF. As DNA, the CDR3 is TGCAGCGTTGAAGATTGGGCAACAGGACGGGACAACATTCAGTACTTC.

The genes are TRBV30 and TRBJ1-2, with D possibly being TRBD1 (6 bases). The germline CDR1 and CDR2 sequences are GTSNPN and SVGIG (reference sequence). The germline V and J ends were trimmed by 3 bases and 8 bases, with 16 bases remaining between them. The CDR3 is 13 amino acids. The CDR3 nucleotides are TGTGCCTGGAGGGGGGAATACAGGGAAGGCTACACCTTC. It is translated as CAWRGEYREGYTF.

In regard to this clone: Distinct nucleotide sequences in the sample also encode this CDR3. The V gene is TRBV7-8, the J gene TRBJ2-7; TRBD2 is a possible D gene (5 bases). Trimming took 0 bases from V and 0 from J, leaving 9 bases between them. Looked up from germline, CDR1 is SGHVS and CDR2 is FQNEAQ. The CDR3 extends over 15 amino acids. CDR3 DNA sequence: TGTGCCAGCAGCTTAGCTGGCGGGCCCTCCTACGAGCAGTACTTC. This gives the protein CASSLAGGPSYEQYF.

The J gene is TRBJ2-1, the V gene TRBV11-3, with D hard to call. V was cut by 5 bases and J by 0 bases, with 20 bases left in between. The germline V gene encodes CDR1 SGHNT and CDR2 YENEEA. CDR3 length: 18 amino acids. CDR3 loop: CASSETPSTSSSYNEQFF. The CDR3 nucleotides read TGTGCCAGCAGCGAGACCCCCTCTACAAGTAGCTCCTACAATGAGCAGTTCTTC. Full variable domain (outside the CDR3, taken from reference TRBV11-3 and TRBJ2-1): EAGVVQSPRYKIIEKKQPVAFWCNPISGHNTLYWYLQNLGQGPELLIRYENEEAVDDSQLPKDRFSAERLKGVDSTLKIQPAELGDSAVYLCASSETPSTSSSYNEQFFGPGTRLTVL.

CDR3 DNA: TGTGCCAGCGAGCGGGAGAAGGACACCGGGGAGCTGTTTTTT. Its protein product is CASEREKDTGELFF. This chain joins TRBV6-1 and TRBJ2-2; 8 bases are a match to TRBD2. This CDR3 has 14 amino acids. V lost 8 bases to trimming and J lost 3 bases; unmatched junction nucleotides: 5. Germline CDR1 reads MNHNS; CDR2 reads SASEGT.

The chain joins TRBV27 to TRBJ2-2; D remains unclear. This CDR3 has 15 residues. V lost 4 bases, J lost 0 bases, and 9 bases lay in between. Germline CDR1 and CDR2: MNHEY and SMNVEV (reference sequence). DNA for the CDR3: TGTGCCAGCAGTTGGTCGAAGTCGAACACCGGGGAGCTGTTTTTT. It encodes CASSWSKSNTGELFF.

J is TRBJ2-4 and V is TRBV28; unclear D gene. CDR3 length equals 12 residues. V lost 5 bases to trimming and J lost 7 bases, with 9 bases between them. CDR1 and CDR2 from the germline V gene are MDHEN and SYDVKM. This CDR3 reads CASSPLVNIQYF. CDR3 DNA: TGTGCCAGCAGTCCCCTGGTTAACATTCAGTACTTC.

This chain links TRBV7-9 with TRBJ2-7; D may correspond to TRBD1 or TRBD2 (5 bases each). Germline-derived CDR1 and CDR2 are SEHNR and FQNEAQ (reference sequence). V was trimmed by 5 bases and J by 6 bases, leaving 23 bases between them. This CDR3 region has 16 residues. The CDR3 region has the DNA TGTGCCAGCAGCCCTCTCCCCCTCGGGGCGCCAGGCGAGCAGTACTTC. Residues: CASSPLPLGAPGEQYF. The variable domain in full, completed from reference TRBV7-9 and TRBJ2-7, reads DTGVSQNPRHKITKRGQNVTFRCDPISEHNRLYWYRQTLGQGPEFLTYFQNEAQLEKSRLLSDRFSAERPKGSFSTLEIQRTEQGDSAMYLCASSPLPLGAPGEQYFGPGTRLTVT.

The chain combines TRBV7-6 with TRBJ2-7, with 7 bases identical to TRBD1. This CDR3 is 16 amino acids long. From germline, CDR1 is SGHVS and CDR2 FNYEAQ. The V gene end was trimmed by 5 bases and the J gene end by 3 bases; junction bases not matched to a gene: 13. The DNA for the CDR3 is TGTGCCAGCAGCACCCAGACAGGGCCTCGATTCTACGAGCAGTACTTC. As protein: CASSTQTGPRFYEQYF.

As to this clone: The sample holds other DNA sequences that translate to the same CDR3. The V call is TRBV27, the J call TRBJ2-2; D is unclear. CDR1 MNHEY and CDR2 SMNVEV come from the germline V gene (reference sequence). With 0 bases removed from V and 8 bases from J, the gap between germline ends came to 4 bases. The CDR3 covers 12 residues. The CDR3 DNA follows: TGTGCCAGCAGTTTATCAGCTGGGGAGCTGTTTTTT. Encoded protein: CASSLSAGELFF.

This chain uses TRBV2 with TRBJ2-7, with 10 positions matching TRBD2. The CDR3 consists of 13 residues. Looked up from germline, CDR1 is SNHLY and CDR2 is FYNNEI. The V and J ends lost 6 bases and 5 bases, in that order; junction bases with no gene match: 4. The DNA of the CDR3 is TGTGCCAGCAGGGGGACTAGCGACCACGAGCAGTACTTC. Amino acid sequence: CASRGTSDHEQYF.